Below, 19 T cell receptor beta chains from the same sample are listed, as sequenced in a study of human thymus T cells. Sequencing was performed with immunoSEQ multiplex PCR; in TCRdb, only in-frame clones are kept and a portion is missing. The table includes some 120,000 clones, 90% to 95% detected once. Resections from corrective heart surgery provided thymus tissue. The specimen sequenced was thymus tissue. Source of these receptors: a boy younger than two with a congenital heart defect but otherwise immunologically healthy.

The chain couples TRBV18 to TRBJ2-3, with D tentatively TRBD1 or TRBD2 (5 bases each). Germline V CDR1 and CDR2: KGHSH, LQKENI. CDR3 length: 12 amino acids. V was trimmed by 4 bases and J by 3 bases, leaving 5 bases between them. The CDR3 loop is CASSRGTDTQYF. The CDR3 DNA follows: TGTGCCAGCTCACGGGGGACAGATACGCAGTATTTT.

The rearrangement uses TRBV28 and TRBJ2-1; D perhaps matches TRBD2 (5 bases). Germline loops: CDR1 MDHEN, CDR2 SYDVKM. V lost 3 bases, J lost 0 bases, and 18 bases lay in between. CDR3 length: 18 residues. This chain's CDR3 is CASSLDLADFSSYNEQFF. Here the CDR3 DNA reads TGTGCCAGCAGTTTGGACCTAGCAGATTTCAGCTCCTACAATGAGCAGTTCTTC.

The chain joins TRBV10-3 to TRBJ1-1, with TRBD1 matching 7 bases. J was trimmed by 5 bases and V by 3 bases; bases with no gene match: 9. The germline V gene encodes CDR1 ENHRY and CDR2 SYGVKD. The CDR3 totals 15 residues. The CDR3 reads CAISEPKGAQTEAFF. The CDR3 DNA sequence: TGTGCCATCAGTGAACCCAAGGGGGCGCAGACTGAAGCTTTCTTT.

V and J are TRBV28 and TRBJ2-7; the D gene is possibly TRBD1 (6 bases). CDR1 is MDHEN, CDR2 SYDVKM, per germline. Trimming pared 4 bases from V and 2 bases from J, leaving 15 bases between. The CDR3 length is 15 residues. CDR3 loop: CASSSPDRMTYEQYF. CDR3 in DNA: TGTGCCAGCAGTTCACCGGACAGAATGACCTACGAGCAGTACTTC.

The chain recombines TRBV4-1 with TRBJ2-5, with 9 nucleotides matching TRBD2. CDR1 and CDR2 (germline): MGHRA, YSYEKL. V shed 0 bases and J 5 bases; nucleotides not matched to a gene: 13. CDR3 length equals 18 residues. CDR3 in DNA: TGCGCCAGCAGCCAAGAGGAAGTCATCCGGCGGGGGGGGGAGACCCAGTACTTC. This codes for CASSQEEVIRRGGETQYF.

V gene TRBV5-1 combines with J gene TRBJ2-2, with D possibly called TRBD1 or TRBD2 (5 bases each). With 4 bases removed from V and 7 bases from J, the gap between germline ends came to 8 bases. The CDR3 sequence is 12 residues long. Germline lookup yields CDR1 SGHRS and CDR2 YFSETQ. The CDR3 loop reads CASSPRGGELFF. The DNA of the CDR3 is TGCGCCAGCAGCCCGAGGGGCGGGGAGCTGTTTTTT. Looking up the rest from reference TRBV5-1 and TRBJ2-2 gives the full variable domain: KAGVTQTPRYLIKTRGQQVTLSCSPISGHRSVSWYQQTPGQGLQFLFEYFSETQRNKGNFPGRFSGRQFSNSRSEMNVSTLELGDSALYLCASSPRGGELFFGEGSRLTVL.

This clone was seen a single time. The genes are TRBV7-9 and TRBJ1-1; D gene uncertain. Trimming took 2 bases from V and 8 from J, leaving 3 bases between them. Germline CDR1 reads SEHNR; CDR2 reads FQNEAQ (reference sequence). This CDR3 contains 10 residues. In DNA form, the CDR3 reads TGTGCCAGCAGCTTACGGGAAGCTTTCTTT. Its translation is CASSLREAFF.

The chain uses TRBV7-2 and TRBJ2-7; D not certain. Germline values: CDR1 SGHTA, CDR2 FQGNSA. This CDR3 region has 14 residues. Trimming left V 1 base short and J 3 bases short, with 10 bases between. CDR3 sequence reads: CASSLEIGIYEQYF. DNA for the CDR3: TGTGCCAGCAGCTTAGAAATAGGAATCTACGAGCAGTACTTC. Using reference TRBV7-2 and TRBJ2-7 for the parts outside the CDR3, the full variable domain is GAGVSQSPSNKVTEKGKDVELRCDPISGHTALYWYRQSLGQGLEFLIYFQGNSAPDKSGLPSDRFSAERTGGSVSTLTIQRTQQEDSAVYLCASSLEIGIYEQYFGPGTRLTVT.

The V and J genes are TRBV7-2 and TRBJ2-1; 9 bases line up with TRBD2. The junction had 3 bases not matched to a gene; V was cut back by 5 bases and J by 4 bases. Germline CDR1 SGHTA, CDR2 FQGNSA. The CDR3 spans 14 residues. CDR3 nucleotide sequence: TGTGCCAGCAGCCCTAGCGGGGAGTACAATGAGCAGTTCTTC. Protein: CASSPSGEYNEQFF.

The rearrangement uses TRBV5-1 and TRBJ2-5; 12 bases map to TRBD2. Per the germline V gene, CDR1 is SGHRS and CDR2 is YFSETQ. The length of the CDR3 is 16 residues. V lost 4 bases, J lost 4 bases, and 8 bases stayed unmatched. The CDR3 DNA sequence: TGCGCCAGCAGCGCTAGCGGGGGGGCAAGAATAGAGACCCAGTACTTC. This encodes CASSASGGARIETQYF.

This clone was picked up one time. The CDR3 nucleotides are TGTGCCAGCAGCTGCCAGACTAGCGGGGGGCTCTACGAGCAGTACTTC. It codes for CASSCQTSGGLYEQYF. The rearrangement joins TRBV5-6 to TRBJ2-7, with 13 bases fitting TRBD2. CDR3 size: 16 residues. The junction had 6 bases not matched to a gene; V was cut back by 3 bases and J by 3 bases. Germline V gene sequence: CDR1 SGHDT, CDR2 YYEEEE.

V and J are TRBV6-6 and TRBJ1-2, with D hard to call. The CDR3 extends over 11 amino acids. The germline CDR1 and CDR2 sequences are MNHNY and SVGAGI (reference sequence). V shed 4 bases and J shed 7 bases, with 7 bases lying between them. CDR3 in amino acids: CASSSGGGYTF. The CDR3 nucleotides read TGTGCCAGCAGTTCGGGTGGTGGCTACACCTTC.

A note on this clone: The junction departs from the called germline gene at one end, perhaps through a read error. The rearrangement links TRBV11-2 to TRBJ1-2; the D gene is possibly TRBD1 (5 bases). CDR1 and CDR2 (germline): SGHAT, FQNNGV. The CDR3 totals 16 residues. CDR3 sequence (DNA): TGTGCCAGCAGCTTAGAGCCCAAGGCAGGGATCCCCTTGGAGGCCTTC. It encodes CASSLEPKAGIPLEAF. Variable domain in full (rest from reference TRBV11-2 and TRBJ1-2): EAGVAQSPRYKIIEKRQSVAFWCNPISGHATLYWYQQILGQGPKLLIQFQNNGVVDDSQLPKDRFSAERLKGVDSTLKIQPAKLEDSAVYLCASSLEPKAGIPLEAFGSGTRLTVV.

The genes are TRBV5-1 and TRBJ2-5; D not certain. Deletions cut 0 bases from V and 1 base from J, with 7 bases between. The CDR3 totals 14 residues. Germline V gene lookup returns CDR1 SGHRS and CDR2 YFSETQ. The CDR3 loop is CASSLGSIQETQYF. CDR3 DNA: TGCGCCAGCAGCTTGGGGTCTATCCAAGAGACCCAGTACTTC.

Concerning this clone itself: An end of the junction does not agree with germline; a read error may underlie this. This chain joins TRBV11-2 and TRBJ2-3, with 8 nucleotides matching TRBD2. The CDR3 runs to 18 residues. Germline assignment: CDR1 SGHAT and CDR2 FQNNGV. CDR3 protein: CASSIEGGGLAHRNTQYF. The CDR3 DNA is TGTGCCAGCAGCATAGAGGGGGGCGGACTAGCTCACCGGAATACGCAGTATTTT.

The chain links TRBV5-1 to TRBJ2-5; D is possibly TRBD1 or TRBD2 (5 bases each). In germline, CDR1 is SGHRS, CDR2 YFSETQ. V shed 4 bases and J shed 2 bases, with 9 bases lying between them. This CDR3 has 13 residues. The DNA for the CDR3 is TGCGCCAGCAGCCGGGACGGACAAGAGACCCAGTACTTC. It specifies CASSRDGQETQYF.

The chain uses TRBV4-2 and TRBJ2-3; TRBD2 aligns across 7 bases. This CDR3 is built from 18 residues. With 0 bases clipped from V and 0 bases from J, the junction kept 9 bases outside the gene matches. The germline gives CDR1 LGHNA, CDR2 YNFKEQ. The CDR3 nucleotides read TGTGCCAGCAGCCAAGAGGGAGGGGCCCCGGCAAGCACAGATACGCAGTATTTT. Its translation is CASSQEGGAPASTDTQYF.

The count of this clone is one. The chain links TRBV30 to TRBJ2-6; perhaps D is TRBD1 or TRBD2 (5 bases each). V was clipped by 1 base and J by 0 bases, with 13 bases between them. The CDR3 has 17 amino acids. Germline CDR1 GTSNPN, CDR2 SVGIG (reference sequence). The CDR3 sequence is CAWSDGTLPSGANVLTF. Here the CDR3 DNA reads TGTGCCTGGAGTGATGGGACCCTACCCTCTGGGGCCAACGTCCTGACTTTC.

The rearrangement links TRBV27 to TRBJ1-2; 9 bases match TRBD1. The V segment lost 7 bases and the J segment 6 bases; nucleotides outside the gene matches: 6. The CDR3 consists of 13 residues. CDR1 and CDR2 from the germline V gene are MNHEY and SMNVEV (reference sequence). For the CDR3, the DNA is TGTGCCAGCACGGGCGGACAGGGGAATGGCTACACCTTC. Its translation: CASTGGQGNGYTF.